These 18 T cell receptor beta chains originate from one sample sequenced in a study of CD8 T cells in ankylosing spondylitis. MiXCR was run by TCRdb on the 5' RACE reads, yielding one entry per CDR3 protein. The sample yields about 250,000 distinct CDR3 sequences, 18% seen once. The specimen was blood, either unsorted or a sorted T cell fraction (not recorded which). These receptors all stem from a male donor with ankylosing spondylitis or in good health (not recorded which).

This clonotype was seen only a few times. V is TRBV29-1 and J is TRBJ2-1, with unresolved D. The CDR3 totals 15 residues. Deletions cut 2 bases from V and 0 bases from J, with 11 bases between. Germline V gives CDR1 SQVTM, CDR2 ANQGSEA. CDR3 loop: CSVEFVQSSYNEQFF. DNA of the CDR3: TGCAGCGTTGAATTCGTCCAGAGCTCCTACAATGAGCAGTTCTTC.

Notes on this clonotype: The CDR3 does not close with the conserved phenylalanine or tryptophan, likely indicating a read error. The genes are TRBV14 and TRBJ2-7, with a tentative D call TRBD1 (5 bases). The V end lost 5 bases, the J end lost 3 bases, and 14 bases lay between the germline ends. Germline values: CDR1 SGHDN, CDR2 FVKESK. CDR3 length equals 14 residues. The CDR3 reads CASSYQGSDYEQYL. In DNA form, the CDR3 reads TGTGCCAGCAGCTACCAGGGTTCCGACTACGAGCAGTACCTC.

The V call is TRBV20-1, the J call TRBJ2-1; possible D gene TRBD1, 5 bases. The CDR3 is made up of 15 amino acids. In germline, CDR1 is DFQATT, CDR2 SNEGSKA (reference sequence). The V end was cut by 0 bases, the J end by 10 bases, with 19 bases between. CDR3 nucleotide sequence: TGCAGTGCTAGAGATGACGACACGGACACCTCGGAGCAGTTCTTC. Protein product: CSARDDDTDTSEQFF.

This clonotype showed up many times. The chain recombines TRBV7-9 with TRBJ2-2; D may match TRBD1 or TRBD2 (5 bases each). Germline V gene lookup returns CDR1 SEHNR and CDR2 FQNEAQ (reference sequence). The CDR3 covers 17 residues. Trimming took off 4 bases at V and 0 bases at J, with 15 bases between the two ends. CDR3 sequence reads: CASSSQWGNANTGELFF. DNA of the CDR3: TGTGCCAGCAGCTCTCAGTGGGGGAACGCGAACACCGGGGAGCTGTTTTTT.

The CDR3 nucleotides are TGTGCCAGCAGCGTAGGAAGAACAGAACCCTCTGGAAACACCATATATTTT. Its protein product is CASSVGRTEPSGNTIYF. The gene calls are TRBV9 and TRBJ1-3, with D unclear. The germline V gene has CDR1 SGDLS and CDR2 YYNGEE. The V end lost 0 bases, the J end lost 0 bases, and 13 bases lay between the germline ends. The CDR3 contains 17 residues.

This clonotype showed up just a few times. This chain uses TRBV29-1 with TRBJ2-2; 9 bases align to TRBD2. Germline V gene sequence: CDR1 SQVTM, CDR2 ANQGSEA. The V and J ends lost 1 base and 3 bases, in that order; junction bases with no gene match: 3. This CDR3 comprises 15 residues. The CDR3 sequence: CSVEVVAGDTGELFF. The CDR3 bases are TGCAGCGTTGAAGTGGTAGCGGGGGACACCGGGGAGCTGTTTTTT.

CDR3: CSAPLGTRKETQYF. CDR3 in DNA: TGCAGTGCTCCCCTTGGGACTCGAAAAGAGACCCAGTACTTC. The V and J genes are TRBV20-1 and TRBJ2-5; weak D call: TRBD2 (6 bases). V was trimmed by 5 bases and J by 3 bases, leaving 16 bases between them. CDR1 DFQATT and CDR2 SNEGSKA come from the germline V gene (reference sequence). This CDR3 spans 14 amino acids.

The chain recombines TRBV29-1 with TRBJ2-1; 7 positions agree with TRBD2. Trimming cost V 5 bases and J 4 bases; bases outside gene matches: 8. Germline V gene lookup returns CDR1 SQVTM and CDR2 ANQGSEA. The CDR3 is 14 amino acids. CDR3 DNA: TGCAGCGTTCCTACTTGGCGGGGGTACAATGAGCAGTTCTTC. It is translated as CSVPTWRGYNEQFF.

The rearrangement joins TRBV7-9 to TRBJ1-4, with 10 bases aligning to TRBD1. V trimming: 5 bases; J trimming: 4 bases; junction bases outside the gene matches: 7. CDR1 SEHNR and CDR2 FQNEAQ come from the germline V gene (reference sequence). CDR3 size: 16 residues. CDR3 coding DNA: TGTGCCAGCAGCCCTGGGACAGGGGCTTTTAATGAAAAACTGTTTTTT. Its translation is CASSPGTGAFNEKLFF. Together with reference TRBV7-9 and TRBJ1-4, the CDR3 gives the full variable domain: DTGVSQNPRHKITKRGQNVTFRCDPISEHNRLYWYRQTLGQGPEFLTYFQNEAQLEKSRLLSDRFSAERPKGSFSTLEIQRTEQGDSAMYLCASSPGTGAFNEKLFFGSGTQLSVL.

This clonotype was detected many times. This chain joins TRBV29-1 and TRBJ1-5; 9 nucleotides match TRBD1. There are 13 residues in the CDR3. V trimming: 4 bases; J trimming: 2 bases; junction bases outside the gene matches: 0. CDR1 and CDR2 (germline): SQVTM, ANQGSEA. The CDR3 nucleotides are TGCAGCGTTGGGACAGGGGGCAATCAGCCCCAGCATTTT. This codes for CSVGTGGNQPQHF.

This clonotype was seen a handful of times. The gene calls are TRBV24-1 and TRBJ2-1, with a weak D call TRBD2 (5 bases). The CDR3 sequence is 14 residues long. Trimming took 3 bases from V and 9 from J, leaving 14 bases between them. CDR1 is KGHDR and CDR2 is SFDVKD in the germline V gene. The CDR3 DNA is TGTGCCACCAGTGATGCGGGTGGCCAATCTGAGCAGTTCTTC. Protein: CATSDAGGQSEQFF.

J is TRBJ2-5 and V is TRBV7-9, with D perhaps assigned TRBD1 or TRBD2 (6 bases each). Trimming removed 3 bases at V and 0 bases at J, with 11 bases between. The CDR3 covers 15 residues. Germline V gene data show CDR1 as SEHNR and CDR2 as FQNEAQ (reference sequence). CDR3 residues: CASSFRRGYQETQYF. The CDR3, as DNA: TGTGCCAGCAGCTTTAGGAGGGGGTACCAAGAGACCCAGTACTTC.

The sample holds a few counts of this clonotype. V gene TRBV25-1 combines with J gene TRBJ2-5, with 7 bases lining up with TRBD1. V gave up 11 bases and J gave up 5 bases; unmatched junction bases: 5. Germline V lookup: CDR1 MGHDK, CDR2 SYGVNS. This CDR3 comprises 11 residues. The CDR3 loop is CAVGGEETQYF. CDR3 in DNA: TGTGCCGTAGGGGGCGAGGAGACCCAGTACTTC.

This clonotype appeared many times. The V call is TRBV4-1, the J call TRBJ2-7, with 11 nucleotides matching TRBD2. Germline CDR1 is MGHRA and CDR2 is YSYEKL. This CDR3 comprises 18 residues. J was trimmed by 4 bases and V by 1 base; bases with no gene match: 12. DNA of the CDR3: TGCGCCAGCAGCCAAGTCGGCCCGTATACTAGCGGGAGTTACGAGCAGTACTTC. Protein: CASSQVGPYTSGSYEQYF.

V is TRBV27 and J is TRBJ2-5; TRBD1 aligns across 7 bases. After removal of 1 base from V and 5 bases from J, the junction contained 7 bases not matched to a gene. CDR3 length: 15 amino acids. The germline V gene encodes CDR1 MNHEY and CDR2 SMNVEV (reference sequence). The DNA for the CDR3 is TGTGCCAGCAGTTTATTAGGGGGCGCGTGGGAGACCCAGTACTTC. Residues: CASSLLGGAWETQYF.

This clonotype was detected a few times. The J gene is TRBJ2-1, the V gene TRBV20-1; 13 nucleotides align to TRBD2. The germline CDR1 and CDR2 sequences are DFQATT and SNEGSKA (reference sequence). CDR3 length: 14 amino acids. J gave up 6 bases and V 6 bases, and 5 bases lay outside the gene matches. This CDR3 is CSAKTSGRSNEQFF. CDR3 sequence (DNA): TGCAGTGCCAAGACTAGCGGGAGGAGCAATGAGCAGTTCTTC.

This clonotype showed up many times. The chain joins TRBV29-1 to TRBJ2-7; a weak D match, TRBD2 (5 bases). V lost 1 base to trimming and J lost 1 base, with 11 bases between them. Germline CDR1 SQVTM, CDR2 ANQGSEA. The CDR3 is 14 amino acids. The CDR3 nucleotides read TGCAGCGTTGAAGGAGGGAGTGGGTCCTACGAGCAGTACTTC. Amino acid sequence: CSVEGGSGSYEQYF.

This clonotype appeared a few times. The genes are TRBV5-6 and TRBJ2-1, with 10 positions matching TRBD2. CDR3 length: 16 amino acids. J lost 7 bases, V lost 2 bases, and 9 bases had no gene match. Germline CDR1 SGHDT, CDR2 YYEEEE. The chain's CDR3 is CASSFISGRAANEQFF. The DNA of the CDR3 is TGTGCCAGCAGCTTCATCAGCGGGAGGGCGGCAAATGAGCAGTTCTTC.